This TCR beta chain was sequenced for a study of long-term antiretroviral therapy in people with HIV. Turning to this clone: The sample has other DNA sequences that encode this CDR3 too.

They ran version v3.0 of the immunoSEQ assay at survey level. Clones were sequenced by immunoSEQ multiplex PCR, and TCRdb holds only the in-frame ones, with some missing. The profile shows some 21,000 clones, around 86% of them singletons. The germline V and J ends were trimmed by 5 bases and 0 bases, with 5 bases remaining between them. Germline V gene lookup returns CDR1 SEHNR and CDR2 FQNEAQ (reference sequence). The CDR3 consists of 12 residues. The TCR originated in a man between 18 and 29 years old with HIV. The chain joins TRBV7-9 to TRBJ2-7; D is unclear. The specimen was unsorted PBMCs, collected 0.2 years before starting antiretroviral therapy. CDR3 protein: CASSPISYEQYF. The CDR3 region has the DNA TGTGCCAGCAGCCCAATCTCCTACGAGCAGTACTTC.